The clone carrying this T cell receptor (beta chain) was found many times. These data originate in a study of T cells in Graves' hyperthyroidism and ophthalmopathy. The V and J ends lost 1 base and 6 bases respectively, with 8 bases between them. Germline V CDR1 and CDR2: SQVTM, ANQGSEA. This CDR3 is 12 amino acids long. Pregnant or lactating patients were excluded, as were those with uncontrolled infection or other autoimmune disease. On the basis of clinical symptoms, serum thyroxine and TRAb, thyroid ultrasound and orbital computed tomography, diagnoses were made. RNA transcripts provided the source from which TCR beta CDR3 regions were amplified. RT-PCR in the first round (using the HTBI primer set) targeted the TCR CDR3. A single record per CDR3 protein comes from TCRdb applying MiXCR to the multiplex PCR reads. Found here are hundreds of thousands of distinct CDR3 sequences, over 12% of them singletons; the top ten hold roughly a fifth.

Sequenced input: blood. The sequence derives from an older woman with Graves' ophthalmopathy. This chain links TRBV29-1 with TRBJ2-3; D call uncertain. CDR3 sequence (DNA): TGCAGCGTTGAAGGGGCGGTGGATACGCAGTATTTT. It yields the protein CSVEGAVDTQYF.